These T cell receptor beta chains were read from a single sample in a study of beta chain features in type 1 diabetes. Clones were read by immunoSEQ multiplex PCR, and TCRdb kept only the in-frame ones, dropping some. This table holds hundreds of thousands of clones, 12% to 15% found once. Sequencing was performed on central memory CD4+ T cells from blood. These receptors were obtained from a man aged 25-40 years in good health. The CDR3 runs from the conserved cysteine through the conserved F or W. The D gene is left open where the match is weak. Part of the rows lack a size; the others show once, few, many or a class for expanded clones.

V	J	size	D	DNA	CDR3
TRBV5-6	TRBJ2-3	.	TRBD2	TGTGCCAGCAGCTCACGGGGGGGCACAGATACGCAGTATTTT	CASSSRGGTDTQYF
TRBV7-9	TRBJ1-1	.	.	TGTGCCAGCAGCTTACGAGGCAGGTGGGATTTTAACACTGAAGCTTTCTTT	CASSLRGRWDFNTEAFF
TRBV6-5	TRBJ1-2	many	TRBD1	TGTGCCAGCAGTTACCTACAGGGGTTAAATGGCTACACCTTC	CASSYLQGLNGYTF
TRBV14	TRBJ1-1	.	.	TGTGCCAGCAGCCATGGGCGGGGCACTGAAGCTTTCTTT	CASSHGRGTEAFF
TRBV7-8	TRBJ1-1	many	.	TGTGCCAGCAGCTTAACCGGGGGCACTGAAGCTTTCTTT	CASSLTGGTEAFF
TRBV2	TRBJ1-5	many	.	TGTGCCAGCAGGAACCGAAGGGGCAATCAGCCCCAGCATTTT	CASRNRRGNQPQHF
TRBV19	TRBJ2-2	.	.	TGTGCCAGTAGTATGCAGAGGGTCACCGGGGAGCTGTTTTTT	CASSMQRVTGELFF
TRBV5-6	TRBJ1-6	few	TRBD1	TGTGCCAGCAGCGCCGGACAGGGGGCGAATTCACCCCTCCACTTT	CASSAGQGANSPLHF
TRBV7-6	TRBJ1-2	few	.	TGTGCCAGCAGCCCCGACACTAGCTATGGCTACACCTTC	CASSPDTSYGYTF
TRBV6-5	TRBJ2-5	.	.	TGTGCCAGCAGGGATAGGGAGACCCAGTACTTC	CASRDRETQYF
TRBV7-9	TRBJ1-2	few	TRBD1	TGTGCCAGCAGCTTAGGGGGACAGGGCTATGGCTACACCTTC	CASSLGGQGYGYTF